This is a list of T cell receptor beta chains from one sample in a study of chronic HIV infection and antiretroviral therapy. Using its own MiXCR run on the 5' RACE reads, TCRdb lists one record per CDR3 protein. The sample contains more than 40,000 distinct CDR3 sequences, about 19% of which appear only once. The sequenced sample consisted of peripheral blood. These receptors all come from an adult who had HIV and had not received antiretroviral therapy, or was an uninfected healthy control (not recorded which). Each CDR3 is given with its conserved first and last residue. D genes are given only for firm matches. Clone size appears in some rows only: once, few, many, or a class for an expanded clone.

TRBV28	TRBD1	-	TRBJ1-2	TGTGCCAGCAGTACAGTTGGGGACAGGGCCTACTATGGCTACACCTTC	CASSTVGDRAYYGYTF
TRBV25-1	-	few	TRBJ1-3	TGTGCCAGCAGCCAAAGGGTCTCCGGAAACACCATATATTTT	CASSQRVSGNTIYF
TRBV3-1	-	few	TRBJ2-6	TGTGCCAGCACCCTCTCTGGGGCCAACGTCCTGACTTTC	CASTLSGANVLTF
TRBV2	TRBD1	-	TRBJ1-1	TGTGCCAGCACGTTGGACAGGGGGCGTATGGGTACTGAAGCTTTCTTT	CASTLDRGRMGTEAFF
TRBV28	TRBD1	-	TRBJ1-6	TGTGCCATCACACAACTGGGGGCAGGGGGAAATTCACCCCTCCACTTT	CAITQLGAGGNSPLHF
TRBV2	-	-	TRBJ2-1	TGTGCCAGCAGCCCGACTAGGACTACCACCTACTCCTACAATGAGCAGTTCTTC	CASSPTRTTTYSYNEQFF
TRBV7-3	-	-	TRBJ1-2	TGTGCCAGCAGCTTAAACAGGGACTATGGCTACACCTTC	CASSLNRDYGYTF
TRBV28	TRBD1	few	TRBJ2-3	TGTGCCAGCAGTTTACTGCAGGGGGTTACAGATACGCAGTATTTT	CASSLLQGVTDTQYF
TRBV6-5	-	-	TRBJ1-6	TGTGCCAGCAGTGGCAATTCACCCCTCCACTTT	CASSGNSPLHF
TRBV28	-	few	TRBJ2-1	TGTGCCAGCAGTTTGAGTCCAGGATACAATGAGCAGTTCTTC	CASSLSPGYNEQFF
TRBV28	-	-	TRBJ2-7	TGTGCCAGCAGTTTATCGGGCCGCTACGAGCAGTACTTC	CASSLSGRYEQYF
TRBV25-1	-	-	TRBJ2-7	TGTGCCAGCAGTGCAGTTTACGAGCAGTACTTC	CASSAVYEQYF
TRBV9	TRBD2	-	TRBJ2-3	TGTGCCAGCACCTTACTCAGCGGGACCTACACAGATACGCAGTATTTT	CASTLLSGTYTDTQYF
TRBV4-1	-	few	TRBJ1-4	TGCGCCAGCAGCCAGCCGGGACGGGTTGAAAAACTGTTTTTT	CASSQPGRVEKLFF
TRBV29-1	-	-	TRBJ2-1	TGCAGCGTAAGCATCACCGGGACCTTCTCGCAGTTCTTC	CSVSITGTFSQFF
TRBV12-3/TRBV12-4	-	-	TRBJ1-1	TGTGCCAGCACCATAATTCGGACAAAGAACACTGAAGCTTTCTTT	CASTIIRTKNTEAFF
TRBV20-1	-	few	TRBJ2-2	TGCAGTGCTAGCCGAACAGGGGGGGCCGGGGAGCTGTTTTTT	CSASRTGGAGELFF
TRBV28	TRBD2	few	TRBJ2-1	TGTGCCAGCAGTCCTCTAGCGGAGAGCAATGAGCAGTTCTTC	CASSPLAESNEQFF
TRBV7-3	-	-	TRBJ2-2	TGTGCCAGCAGCTTCTCTAGCGTCACCGGGGAGCTGTTTTTT	CASSFSSVTGELFF
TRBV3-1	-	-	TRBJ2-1	TGTGCCAGCAGCCAAGTTCGCGGACACAATGAGCAGTTCTTC	CASSQVRGHNEQFF
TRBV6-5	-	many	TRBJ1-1	TGTGCCAGCAGTCCCCAGGGCTACACTGAAGCTTTCTTT	CASSPQGYTEAFF
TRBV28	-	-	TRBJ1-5	TGTGCCAGCAGTTCTGACGGAGTCGTCGAGCCCCAGCATTTT	CASSSDGVVEPQHF
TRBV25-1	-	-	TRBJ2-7	TGTGCCAGCGGAGATTACGAGCAGTACTTC	CASGDYEQYF
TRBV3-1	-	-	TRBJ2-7	TGTGCCAGCAGCCATTACAACTCCTACGAGCAGTACTTC	CASSHYNSYEQYF
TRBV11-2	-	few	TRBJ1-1	TGTGCCAGCAGCTTCCCAGGGGTCACTGAAGCTTTCTTT	CASSFPGVTEAFF
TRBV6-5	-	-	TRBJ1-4	TGTGCCAGCAGTTACAAGTTTAATGAAAAACTGTTTTTT	CASSYKFNEKLFF